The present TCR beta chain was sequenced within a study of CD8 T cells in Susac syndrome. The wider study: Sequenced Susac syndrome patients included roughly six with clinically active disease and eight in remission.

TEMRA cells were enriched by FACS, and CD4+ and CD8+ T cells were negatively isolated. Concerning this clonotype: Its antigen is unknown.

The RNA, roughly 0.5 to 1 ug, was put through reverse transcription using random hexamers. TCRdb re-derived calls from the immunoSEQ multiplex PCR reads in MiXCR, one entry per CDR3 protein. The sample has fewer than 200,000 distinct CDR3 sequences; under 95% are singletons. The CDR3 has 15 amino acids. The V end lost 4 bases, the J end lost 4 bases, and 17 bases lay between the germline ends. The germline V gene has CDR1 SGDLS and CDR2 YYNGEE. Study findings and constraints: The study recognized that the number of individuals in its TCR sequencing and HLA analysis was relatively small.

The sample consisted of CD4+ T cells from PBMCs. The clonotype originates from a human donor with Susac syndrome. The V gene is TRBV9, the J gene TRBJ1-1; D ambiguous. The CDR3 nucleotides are TGTGCCAGCAGCATCTCCGCGGGCAGCGGCACTGAAGCTTTCTTT. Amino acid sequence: CASSISAGSGTEAFF.